What follows is one T cell receptor beta chain and its context. What it binds is unknown. This specimen belongs to a study of cytomegalovirus exposure and HLA in healthy donors. Overall study context: Earlier results showed roughly 120 million unique TCR beta sequences derived from approximately 170 million T cells.

PCR amplification relied on 60 Vbeta primers (plus 13 Jbeta primers). The table came from immunoSEQ multiplex PCR; TCRdb's copy has only in-frame clones and leaves some out. The table includes around 130,000 clones, roughly 82% detected once. CDR1 and CDR2 (germline): SGHTA, FQGNSA. J lost 3 bases, V lost 4 bases, and 5 bases had no gene match. CDR3 length: 15 amino acids. Whole-study findings and limits: Some V segments (TRBV6-2 and TRBV6-3 among them) were excluded as indistinguishable. CMV serostatus was the sole immune exposure data available.

This rearrangement joins TRBV7-2 to TRBJ2-3; 9 positions agree with TRBD2. This clonotype was sampled from a woman between 40 and 50 years old in good health and CMV-seropositive. Sequencing input: PBMCs. CDR3 protein: CASSSSGMETDTQYF. The CDR3 DNA is TGTGCCAGCAGCTCTAGCGGGATGGAAACAGATACGCAGTATTTT.